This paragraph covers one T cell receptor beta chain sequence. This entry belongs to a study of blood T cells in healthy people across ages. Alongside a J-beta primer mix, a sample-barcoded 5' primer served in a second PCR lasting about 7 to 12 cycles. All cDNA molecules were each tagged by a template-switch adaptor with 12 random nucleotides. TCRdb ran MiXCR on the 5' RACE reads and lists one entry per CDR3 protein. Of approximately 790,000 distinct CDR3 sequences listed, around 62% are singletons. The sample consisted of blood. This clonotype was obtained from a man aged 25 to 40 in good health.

The DNA for the CDR3 is TGTGCCAGCAGTTACTATGGGGGTAACGGCGGGAAAAACATTCAGTACTTC. It translates to CASSYYGGNGGKNIQYF. This rearrangement joins TRBV6-5 to TRBJ2-4; D assignment may be TRBD1 or TRBD2 (5 bases each). Trimming cost V 1 base and J 4 bases, with 17 bases left between them. The CDR3 spans 17 residues. Germline V lookup: CDR1 MNHEY, CDR2 SVGAGI.